This TCR beta chain was identified during a study of regulatory T cells in long-lasting Graves disease. Study conclusions and caveats: Persistent cases favored TRBV28, TRBJ1-2 and TRBJ2-5.

This clonotype was seen only a few times. The antigen is unknown. V lost 5 bases, J lost 4 bases, and 26 bases lay in between. This CDR3 is built from 19 residues. CDR1 and CDR2 from the germline V gene are SGHVS and FQNEAQ. Indicated time point: newly diagnosed GD, antithyroid drugs for less than 3 months. Making the TCR library involved RNA that had been extracted from PBMCs. Sequencing libraries for TCR beta were prepared with iRepertoire HTBI primers and Arm-PCR of CDR3 regions. TCRdb fed the multiplex PCR reads into MiXCR, producing one record per CDR3 protein. The data show about 620,000 distinct CDR3 sequences, roughly 16% seen once. This sample also belongs to another study, concerning T cells in Graves' hyperthyroidism and ophthalmopathy. That work states: The TCR CDR3 was amplified in a first-round RT-PCR using the HTBI primer set. Most thyroid-expanded clonotypes above 0.001 were also found in blood.

V and J are TRBV7-8 and TRBJ1-4, with D possibly TRBD1 on 5 matching bases. The origin of this receptor is a woman under 40 with Graves disease. The sequenced sample was peripheral blood mononuclear cells (PBMCs), obtained at new diagnosis, from a patient treated with antithyroid drugs. CDR3 nucleotides: TGTGCCAGCAGCGCCATACCCCGGGACCCATTTCGCGGTAATGAAAAACTGTTTTTT. Translating it yields CASSAIPRDPFRGNEKLFF.